Below, one T cell receptor (beta chain) is given with its context. Its recognized antigen is unknown. There are no base qualities to consult, and no much larger clone falls within one base. All donors were healthy Caucasians. Miltenyi CD45RO+ enrichment and human naive T-cell isolation kits were used to isolate memory (CD45RO+) and naive T cells from PBMC. This sample stems from a study of identical twins (dated by TCRdb to 2016 to 2018). In terms of the full investigation: TCR alpha and beta repertoires from monozygotic twins, unrelated adults of various ages and cord blood were deep-sequenced to test whether fetal clonotypes persist. Replicate twin experiments were performed at different times using different library preparation protocols to rule out contamination. Overall study results and their limits: Because the same donors could not be followed over many years, conclusions were based on cross-sectional statistical analysis. A weaker excess of twin sharing was found in beta out-of-frame sequences because the signal-to-noise ratio was lowered by fewer shared sequences. Fewer insertions were carried by abundant cord blood beta clonotypes, a similar but weaker trend appeared in young adult naive repertoires, and no such trend appeared in memory repertoires. Invariant T cells such as MAIT and iNKT could partly confound zero-insertion analyses, although diverse VJ usage argued against such confounding for most clonotypes. Compared with coincidental sharing between unrelated individuals, out-of-frame TCR alpha sequences shared between twins showed an excess of sequences with low generation probability. In monozygotic twins, out-of-frame TCR alpha sharing was systematically underestimated by recombination models, although the models agreed with sharing between unrelated individuals.

The protocol used for the library was 5' RACE. The reads were generated on an Illumina HiSeq 2000. Template switching introduced a universal primer binding site; the final cDNA contained a unique molecular identifier, enabling accurate counting of TCR cDNA molecules. Specific primers in the conserved constant-segment region were used to synthesize first-strand cDNA for the TCR alpha and beta chains. To control for contamination, each cDNA library was double barcoded with a SMART-Mk sample barcode plus Illumina barcodes. TruSeq adapter sequences, together with Illumina sample barcodes, were added in two successive PCR steps. The TCR alpha and beta cDNA libraries were sequenced on the Illumina HiSeq platform using custom primers. In the paper's pipeline: Unique molecular identifiers were extracted from raw reads with MiGEC, and CDR3 positions were determined with MiXCR. Recombination models were inferred per individual with the repgenHMM and IGoR tools using an EM algorithm. The tcR package in R was used for shared clonotype analysis, with sharing normalized by the product of cloneset sizes. To study raw recombination free of thymic and clonal selection effects, out-of-frame nonproductive sequences were analyzed. The raw public data were reprocessed by TCRdb itself: fastp quality trimming at Q25, MiXCR clonotype calling, in-frame beta chains only. For every CDR3 protein sequence, its rows merge into one entry that carries the most common genes and DNA. The V and J calls shown here were made by TCRdb, not taken from the authors' results. The sample table holds 200,000 to 250,000 distinct CDR3 sequences, of which about 10% were seen once. Of the sample, about 9% falls within the top ten clones.

From the cysteine through the phenylalanine, the CDR3 covers 13 amino acids. The only DNA kept is the CDR3, 39 bases in frame from the first base. V is cut by 0 bases and J by 9 bases, and the space between the germline ends is 12 bases. The germline V gene encodes CDR1 DFQATT and CDR2 SNEGSKA (reference sequence). This TCR was recovered from a man between 50 and 59 years old in good health. The sample was memory T cells sorted from blood. Explained via the paper, the cell subset or site label denotes: CD45RO+ enriched T cells. This chain is built from TRBV20-1 and TRBJ2-1, with the D gene call left open. The CDR3 protein is CSARDVRATEQFF. The sequenced DNA: TGCAGTGCTAGAGATGTCCGGGCGACTGAGCAGTTCTTC.